This T cell receptor beta chain emerged from a study of blood T cells in healthy people across ages. Study-level points and caveats: When one million T cells were used, diversity estimates were thought to be underestimates.

Roughly 9.5 milliliters of peripheral blood were drawn from each donor into EDTA-treated tubes. The CDR3 is made up of 15 amino acids. CDR1 is MGHRA, CDR2 YSYEKL, per germline. Regarding this clonotype: The antigen is undetermined.

Primed by a sample-barcoded 5' primer and a J-beta primer mix, a second PCR proceeded for 7 to 11 cycles. MiXCR was run by TCRdb on the 5' RACE reads, yielding one entry per CDR3 protein. The sample shows around 1,000,000 distinct CDR3 sequences, about 25% of them seen only once. The same specimen was also included in a second study, on T cells of mothers and their children.

The chain is built from TRBV4-1 and TRBJ2-5; TRBD2 agrees at 11 bases. The end of the DNA aligns better with TRBJ2-7, so the J call may be wrong. Source material: blood. The origin of this receptor is a girl aged 2 to 9 in good health. CDR3 region: CASSPLTSGTGEQYF. The CDR3 DNA reads TGCGCCAGCAGCCCCCTGACTAGCGGGACGGGCGAGCAGTACTTC.